These 2 T cell receptor beta chains were all obtained from the same sample, sequenced in a study of CD8 T cells in Susac syndrome. With random hexamers, roughly 0.5 to 1 ug RNA was reverse transcribed. TCRdb itself ran the immunoSEQ multiplex PCR reads through MiXCR, one entry per CDR3 protein. The data contain roughly 200,000 distinct CDR3 sequences, approximately 96% of them seen just once; the ten biggest clones take up under 0.095%. Sequences were obtained from CD4+ T cells from PBMCs. These receptors all come from a human donor with multiple sclerosis.

The chain uses TRBV11-2 and TRBJ2-3; D could derive from TRBD1 or TRBD2 (5 bases each). Trimming left V 1 base short and J 0 bases short, with 8 bases between. The CDR3 totals 15 residues. In germline, CDR1 is SGHAT, CDR2 FQNNGV. The CDR3 coding sequence is TGTGCCAGCAGCTTAGGGGGGTTGAGCACAGATACGCAGTATTTT. This translates into CASSLGGLSTDTQYF. Combining the CDR3 with reference TRBV11-2 and TRBJ2-3 gives the whole variable domain EAGVAQSPRYKIIEKRQSVAFWCNPISGHATLYWYQQILGQGPKLLIQFQNNGVVDDSQLPKDRFSAERLKGVDSTLKIQPAKLEDSAVYLCASSLGGLSTDTQYFGPGTRLTVL.

The CDR3 region is CAWTPGGSGSYNSPLHF. The CDR3 bases are TGTGCCTGGACGCCAGGGGGGTCGGGCTCCTATAATTCACCCCTCCACTTT. This chain joins TRBV30 and TRBJ1-6, with TRBD1 matching over 7 bases. The length of the CDR3 is 17 residues. The J segment lost 0 bases and the V segment lost 4 bases, leaving 9 bases of the junction unmatched. Germline CDR1 and CDR2: GTSNPN and SVGIG (reference sequence).